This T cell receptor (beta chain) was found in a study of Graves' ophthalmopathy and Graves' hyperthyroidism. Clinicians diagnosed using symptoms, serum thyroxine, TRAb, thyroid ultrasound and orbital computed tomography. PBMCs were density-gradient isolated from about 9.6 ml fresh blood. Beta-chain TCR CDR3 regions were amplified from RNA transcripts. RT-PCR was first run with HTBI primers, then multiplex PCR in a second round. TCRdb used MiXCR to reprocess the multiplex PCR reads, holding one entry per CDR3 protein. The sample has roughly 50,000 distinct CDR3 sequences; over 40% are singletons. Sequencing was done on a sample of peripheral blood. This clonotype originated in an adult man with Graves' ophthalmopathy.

The CDR3, as DNA: TGTGCCAGCAGTTCTTACAGCATGAACACTGAAGCTTTCTTT. Its translation is CASSSYSMNTEAFF. The J gene is TRBJ1-1, the V gene TRBV6-5; D gene ambiguous. Germline V lookup: CDR1 MNHEY, CDR2 SVGAGI. V was pared by 4 bases and J by 0 bases, with 9 bases between. CDR3 length: 14 amino acids.